This T cell receptor (beta chain) was identified in a study of blood T cell repertoires in COVID-19. Study at large: Material from acute and convalescent COVID-19 was sourced from the United States, Italy and Spain. The cDNA or gDNA used as material had been derived from T cells, B-cell-depleted T cells, or PBMCs.

CDR1 and CDR2 from the germline V gene are SGDLS and YYNGEE. The trim removed 0 bases at V and 7 bases at J, leaving 6 bases unmatched. The CDR3 runs 15 residues. Per the authors' pipeline: Amplifying reference gene primers gave estimates of nucleated cell counts. The data were produced by immunoSEQ multiplex PCR, yet TCRdb's version contains in-frame clones alone and is incomplete. V and J calls plus clone size are reproduced from that table; the DNA served to infer D and trimming. The data contain approximately 350,000 clones, roughly nine tenths of them seen just once; the ten biggest clones take up approximately 1%. Enrolled through a virtual design, the participants were between roughly 18 and 100 years of age and came from about two dozen US areas.

The sequenced sample was PBMCs or T cells enriched from blood (not recorded which). The chain combines TRBV9 with TRBJ2-1, with 8 bases matching TRBD2. The receptor was isolated from a man aged 18 to 35 who had recovered from COVID-19. The CDR3 region is CASSVGGRSRNEQFF. For the CDR3, the DNA is TGTGCCAGCAGCGTAGGCGGGAGGAGTAGGAATGAGCAGTTCTTC.